These 4 T cell receptor beta chains were sequenced from one sample in a study of T cells in Graves' hyperthyroidism and ophthalmopathy. It was RNA transcripts that yielded the amplified TCR beta CDR3 regions. HTBI primers were used for first-round RT-PCR of the TCR CDR3. In TCRdb, the multiplex PCR reads were re-called with MiXCR into one record per CDR3 protein. The sample consists of 500,000 to 650,000 distinct CDR3 sequences, roughly 15% of them appearing once. The sequenced material came from blood. These receptors came from a woman aged 50 to 60 with Graves' ophthalmopathy.

The V gene is TRBV7-2, the J gene TRBJ2-4; 15 bases agree with TRBD2. The CDR3 runs 22 residues. Germline CDR1 is SGHTA and CDR2 is FQGNSA. Trimming cost V 2 bases and J 0 bases; bases outside gene matches: 14. In DNA, the CDR3 is TGTGCCAGCAGCTTAAGAGGACTAGCGGGAGGGAGGAGGGGTATAGCCAAAAACATTCAGTACTTC. Protein: CASSLRGLAGGRRGIAKNIQYF. Full variable domain (outside the CDR3, taken from reference TRBV7-2 and TRBJ2-4): GAGVSQSPSNKVTEKGKDVELRCDPISGHTALYWYRQSLGQGLEFLIYFQGNSAPDKSGLPSDRFSAERTGGSVSTLTIQRTQQEDSAVYLCASSLRGLAGGRRGIAKNIQYFGAGTRLSVL.

CDR3 in amino acids: CASSLRDFDGFYGYTF. The CDR3 nucleotides read TGTGCCAGCAGTTTAAGGGACTTTGACGGGTTCTATGGCTACACCTTC. The chain couples TRBV28 to TRBJ1-2; a weak D match, TRBD1 (5 bases). With 2 bases removed from V and 4 bases from J, the gap between germline ends came to 17 bases. This CDR3 has 16 residues. The germline CDR1 and CDR2 sequences are MDHEN and SYDVKM.

This clonotype was counted a few times. In DNA form, the CDR3 reads TGTGCCAGTAAAAACCGCCCGTCCGGGACTAGCGGCAATGAGCAGTTCTTC. Translated, it gives CASKNRPSGTSGNEQFF. The V call is TRBV27, the J call TRBJ2-1; 11 bases align to TRBD2. The CDR3 contains 17 residues. After removal of 9 bases from V and 6 bases from J, the junction contained 16 bases not matched to a gene. Germline V gene sequence: CDR1 MNHEY, CDR2 SMNVEV (reference sequence).

The chain couples TRBV20-1 to TRBJ1-4, with 8 positions matching TRBD1. Unmatched junction bases numbered 10, after V lost 5 bases and J lost 8 bases. Germline V gene sequence: CDR1 DFQATT, CDR2 SNEGSKA (reference sequence). The CDR3 covers 14 residues. DNA of the CDR3: TGCAGTGCTCGCCACCCCGGGACAGGCGAAAAACTGTTTTTT. Its protein is CSARHPGTGEKLFF.